One sample yielded the 9 T cell receptor beta chains listed below, sequenced in a study of identical twins (dated by TCRdb to about 2016). Library preparation was by 5' RACE. Sequencing was carried out with an Illumina HiSeq 2000. The public reads were reprocessed in TCRdb via fastp at Q25 and MiXCR, keeping in-frame beta chains. Each record represents a unique CDR3 protein, reported with the most common genes and DNA among its rows. The sample profile shows around 250,000 distinct CDR3 sequences; about 8.3% of them were found once. About 3% of the sample comes from the top ten. The same data also went into a second study, on yellow fever vaccine responses in identical twins.

Sequencing input: CD8+ T cells sorted from blood. The receptors shown here come from a woman in her late teens or twenties in good health.

Ten or more counts support this clonotype. The chain has TRBV4-2 and TRBJ2-7; 10 bases align to TRBD2. The CDR3 is 16 residues long. CDR1 is LGHNA, CDR2 YNFKEQ, per germline. The junction had 2 bases not matched to a gene; V was cut back by 0 bases and J by 0 bases. The DNA for the CDR3 is TGTGCCAGCAGCCAAGAGGTAGCGGGGGGCTCCTACGAGCAGTACTTC. Translated, it gives CASSQEVAGGSYEQYF.

The genes are TRBV5-1 and TRBJ2-5; 9 positions agree with TRBD1. The length of the CDR3 is 17 residues. Trimming cost V 1 base and J 1 base; bases outside gene matches: 8. Germline V CDR1 and CDR2: SGHRS, YFSETQ. The CDR3 region is CASSLSGQGLIQETQYF. The CDR3 region has the DNA TGCGCCAGCAGCTTGTCGGGACAGGGCCTCATCCAAGAGACCCAGTACTTC.

This clonotype was detected a few times. V is TRBV14 and J is TRBJ1-4; D remains unclear. There are 15 residues in the CDR3. With 0 bases removed from V and 3 bases from J, the gap between germline ends came to 8 bases. Germline V lookup: CDR1 SGHDN, CDR2 FVKESK. The CDR3 sequence: CASSQDRRANEKLFF. Here the CDR3 DNA reads TGTGCCAGCAGCCAAGACAGGCGCGCTAATGAAAAACTGTTTTTT.

There are a few counts of this clonotype. The CDR3 spells CASLLAGTQYF. The CDR3 DNA reads as TGTGCCAGCCTACTAGCTGGTACGCAGTATTTT. V gene TRBV27 combines with J gene TRBJ2-3; a weak D match, TRBD2 (6 bases). Between the trimmed V and J ends, which lost 8 bases and 8 bases, there was a span of 11 bases. CDR1 and CDR2 (germline): MNHEY, SMNVEV (reference sequence). CDR3 length equals 11 residues.

V is TRBV10-2 and J is TRBJ2-7; tentatively, D is TRBD2 (5 bases). Trimming removed 6 bases from V and 2 bases from J, with 23 bases in between. The germline CDR1 and CDR2 sequences are WSHSY and SAAADI. CDR3 length equals 17 residues. The CDR3 region is CASRGIEGTSDAYEQYF. CDR3 coding DNA: TGCGCCAGCAGGGGAATTGAGGGAACAAGTGATGCCTACGAGCAGTACTTC.

This chain uses TRBV4-3 with TRBJ1-1, with TRBD1 as a possible D gene (6 bases). Per the germline V gene, CDR1 is LGHNA and CDR2 is YSLEER. With 0 bases removed from V and 6 bases from J, the gap between germline ends came to 11 bases. CDR3 length: 14 amino acids. This CDR3 reads CASSQDGTFPEAFF. The CDR3 DNA is TGCGCCAGCAGCCAAGACGGGACATTCCCTGAAGCTTTCTTT.

In its sample, this clonotype was seen many times. The rearrangement uses TRBV12-3 or TRBV12-4 and TRBJ2-5; D is uncertain. V gave up 5 bases and J gave up 1 base, with 11 bases separating them. The length of the CDR3 is 14 residues. The CDR3 nucleotides are TGTGCCAGCAGTCTCGGTTCAGGCCAAGAGACCCAGTACTTC. It specifies CASSLGSGQETQYF.

This clonotype was detected many times. The chain has TRBV6-4 and TRBJ2-1; maybe TRBD1 (6 bases). Germline V gives CDR1 MRHNA, CDR2 SNTAGT. V was cut by 6 bases and J by 5 bases, with 11 bases left in between. The CDR3 consists of 13 residues. CDR3 DNA sequence: TGTGCCAGCAGCTACAGGGTTAACAATGAGCAGTTCTTC. It yields the protein CASSYRVNNEQFF.

This clonotype was seen ten or more times. V and J are TRBV7-2 and TRBJ2-7; 7 bases match TRBD1. The J segment lost 2 bases and the V segment lost 5 bases, leaving 6 bases of the junction unmatched. The CDR3 contains 14 residues. Looked up from germline, CDR1 is SGHTA and CDR2 is FQGNSA. The CDR3 region has the DNA TGTGCCAGCAGCGTAGGGACAGCAGCCTACGAGCAGTACTTC. It yields the protein CASSVGTAAYEQYF.